These 16 T cell receptor beta chains share one sample of origin, sequenced in a study of neurological immune-mediated disorders. In TCRdb, the 5' RACE reads were re-called with MiXCR into one record per CDR3 protein. Of 80,000 to 100,000 distinct CDR3 sequences listed, 5.8% are singletons. Time point given: longitudinal time-point 2. Specimen: PBMCs. Receptors originate from a woman in her sixties or seventies with multiple sclerosis.

This clonotype was detected many times. The chain links TRBV5-1 to TRBJ2-7; possibly TRBD1 or TRBD2 for D (5 bases each). The CDR3 length is 12 residues. The germline V gene has CDR1 SGHRS and CDR2 YFSETQ. Deletions cut 5 bases from V and 1 base from J, with 7 bases between. The DNA for the CDR3 is TGCGCCAGCAGGAGGGGTTCCTACGAGCAGTACTTC. This gives the protein CASRRGSYEQYF.

This clonotype is termed medium-sized. The genes are TRBV5-1 and TRBJ1-1; TRBD1 is a possible D gene (6 bases). This CDR3 has 14 amino acids. From germline, CDR1 is SGHRS and CDR2 YFSETQ. V lost 4 bases and J 5 bases, leaving 15 bases between the germline ends. CDR3 DNA: TGCGCCAGCAGCCCGCAAGGACAGCGTACTGAAGCTTTCTTT. It is translated as CASSPQGQRTEAFF.

This clonotype was counted ten times or more. The V call is TRBV28, the J call TRBJ2-2, with D unresolved. Deletions cut 7 bases from V and 3 bases from J, with 9 bases between. CDR1 is MDHEN and CDR2 is SYDVKM in the germline V gene. The CDR3 is 13 amino acids. The CDR3 DNA is TGTGCCAGCACCTTCCCTGACACCGGGGAGCTGTTTTTT. Translated: CASTFPDTGELFF.

The sample holds many counts of this clonotype. The gene calls are TRBV20-1 and TRBJ2-7; D gene uncertain. V dropped 6 bases and J dropped 2 bases, with 8 bases sitting between them. Per the germline V gene, CDR1 is DFQATT and CDR2 is SNEGSKA (reference sequence). The CDR3 covers 11 residues. This chain's CDR3 is CSATPAYEQYF. For the CDR3, the DNA is TGCAGTGCAACGCCTGCCTACGAGCAGTACTTC.

This clonotype was observed many times. V is TRBV5-1 and J is TRBJ2-2; D is unresolved. V shed 1 base and J shed 7 bases, with 8 bases lying between them. This CDR3 has 13 amino acids. Looked up from germline, CDR1 is SGHRS and CDR2 is YFSETQ. CDR3 nucleotide sequence: TGCGCCAGCAGCTTGATGGAACTCGGGGAGCTGTTTTTT. Translated, it gives CASSLMELGELFF.

This clonotype was seen many times. CDR3 protein: CASREGRRDWFF. CDR3 coding DNA: TGTGCCAGTAGGGAAGGGCGGCGGGATTGGTTCTTT. This rearrangement joins TRBV12-3 or TRBV12-4 to TRBJ1-1; D gene unclear. V dropped 9 bases and J dropped 14 bases, with 22 bases sitting between them. This CDR3 spans 12 amino acids.

This clonotype was counted many times. The chain employs TRBV6-5 and TRBJ1-1; 7 nucleotides agree with TRBD1. The trim removed 5 bases at V and 6 bases at J, leaving 9 bases unmatched. The V gene's germline CDR1 is MNHEY and CDR2 SVGAGI. The CDR3 consists of 14 residues. CDR3 coding DNA: TGTGCCAGCAGTCAAGACAGGGATGGGGCTGAAGCTTTCTTT. Its translation: CASSQDRDGAEAFF.

This clonotype was observed many times. V gene TRBV7-2 combines with J gene TRBJ2-3; 10 bases line up with TRBD2. The CDR3 length is 17 residues. Germline lookup yields CDR1 SGHTA and CDR2 FQGNSA. J lost 3 bases, V lost 1 base, and 7 bases had no gene match. DNA for the CDR3: TGTGCCAGCAGCTTAGGCCCAGCGGGGGGGCCAACAGATACGCAGTATTTT. This sequence encodes CASSLGPAGGPTDTQYF.

Ten or more counts support this clonotype. This chain uses TRBV6-5 with TRBJ1-1; 10 nucleotides align to TRBD1. V lost 5 bases, J lost 1 base, and 4 bases stayed unmatched. CDR3 length equals 15 residues. The germline V gene encodes CDR1 MNHEY and CDR2 SVGAGI. CDR3 residues: CASSTGQGGNTEAFF. The DNA for the CDR3 is TGTGCCAGCAGTACAGGACAGGGGGGGAACACTGAAGCTTTCTTT.

This clonotype was seen ten or more times. This chain connects TRBV5-1 to TRBJ2-5; D unclear. This CDR3 spans 14 amino acids. Trimming left V 2 bases short and J 1 base short, with 9 bases between. CDR1 and CDR2 from the germline V gene are SGHRS and YFSETQ. CDR3 DNA: TGCGCCAGCAGCTTCCCGGTCGCCCAAGAGACCCAGTACTTC. Protein product: CASSFPVAQETQYF.

In its sample, this clonotype was seen many times. The chain joins TRBV5-1 to TRBJ2-7; TRBD1 aligns across 9 bases. The CDR3 extends over 14 amino acids. Germline values: CDR1 SGHRS, CDR2 YFSETQ. V was clipped by 4 bases and J by 6 bases; unmatched bases: 8. The DNA of the CDR3 is TGCGCCAGCAGCAAGGACAGGGGCCCCTTCGAGCAGTACTTC. It codes for CASSKDRGPFEQYF.

The table lists this clonotype with many counts. The CDR3 DNA reads TGCGCCAGCAGCCGGACAGGGGGTGGAGAAAAACTGTTTTTT. Its translation: CASSRTGGGEKLFF. The chain couples TRBV5-1 to TRBJ1-4, with TRBD1 matching over 10 bases. The germline gives CDR1 SGHRS, CDR2 YFSETQ. J lost 8 bases, V lost 4 bases, and 5 bases had no gene match. This CDR3 has 14 residues.

This clonotype was counted many times. V usage is TRBV10-3 and J usage is TRBJ2-2; maybe TRBD1 (6 bases). The CDR3 is 14 residues long. Germline values: CDR1 ENHRY, CDR2 SYGVKD. Trimming removed 6 bases from V and 1 base from J, with 9 bases in between. This CDR3 reads CAIRGAGNTGELFF. DNA for the CDR3: TGTGCCATCAGGGGGGCAGGGAACACCGGGGAGCTGTTTTTT.

This clonotype was counted many times. V is TRBV7-2 and J is TRBJ2-3; no definite D call. The CDR3 extends over 13 amino acids. The germline V gene encodes CDR1 SGHTA and CDR2 FQGNSA. The germline V and J ends were trimmed by 5 bases and 4 bases, with 10 bases remaining between them. As DNA, the CDR3 is TGTGCCAGCAGCACCACCTGGGCAGATACGCAGTATTTT. Its translation is CASSTTWADTQYF.

This clonotype occurred many times. The chain couples TRBV10-3 to TRBJ2-1; perhaps TRBD1 as D (5 bases). CDR3 size: 16 residues. The V end lost 0 bases, the J end lost 5 bases, and 14 bases lay between the germline ends. Germline-derived CDR1 and CDR2 are ENHRY and SYGVKD. CDR3 sequence: CAISESSSWGNNEQFF. Here the CDR3 DNA reads TGTGCCATCAGTGAGTCTAGTAGCTGGGGCAACAATGAGCAGTTCTTC.

This clonotype was picked up many times. The chain is built from TRBV29-1 and TRBJ2-7; 11 bases are shared with TRBD2. J was trimmed by 1 base and V by 5 bases; bases with no gene match: 10. The CDR3 has 16 amino acids. The V gene's germline CDR1 is SQVTM and CDR2 ANQGSEA. For the CDR3, the DNA is TGCAGCGTTAAATCCCCCACTAGCGGGGGATCCTACGAGCAGTACTTC. This translates into CSVKSPTSGGSYEQYF.